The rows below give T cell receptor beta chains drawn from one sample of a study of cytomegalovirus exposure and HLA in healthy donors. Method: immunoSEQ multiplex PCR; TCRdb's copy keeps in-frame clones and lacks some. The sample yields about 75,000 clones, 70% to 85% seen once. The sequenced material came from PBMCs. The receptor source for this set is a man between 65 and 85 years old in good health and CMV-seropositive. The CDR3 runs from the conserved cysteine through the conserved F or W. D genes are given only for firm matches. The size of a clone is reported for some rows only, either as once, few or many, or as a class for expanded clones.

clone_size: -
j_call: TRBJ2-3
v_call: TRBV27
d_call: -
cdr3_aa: CASSFREADTQYF
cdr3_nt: TGTGCCAGCAGTTTCAGGGAGGCAGATACGCAGTATTTT

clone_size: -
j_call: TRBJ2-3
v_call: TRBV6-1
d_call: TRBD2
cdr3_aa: CASSEGWGGGTDTQYF
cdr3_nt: TGTGCCAGCAGTGAAGGTTGGGGGGGTGGCACAGATACGCAGTATTTT

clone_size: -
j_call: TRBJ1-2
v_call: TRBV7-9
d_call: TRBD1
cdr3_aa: CASTLGGSGGYTF
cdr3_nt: TGTGCCAGCACCCTAGGGGGCTCGGGGGGCTACACCTTC

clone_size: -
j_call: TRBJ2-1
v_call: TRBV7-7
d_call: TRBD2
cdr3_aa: CASSLEVSSGGSEQFF
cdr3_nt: TGTGCCAGCAGCTTAGAGGTCTCTAGCGGGGGGAGTGAGCAGTTCTTC

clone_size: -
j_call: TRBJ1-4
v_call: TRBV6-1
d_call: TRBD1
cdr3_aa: CASSAKPGQIKLFF
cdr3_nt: TGTGCCAGCAGTGCAAAGCCGGGACAGATAAAACTGTTTTTT

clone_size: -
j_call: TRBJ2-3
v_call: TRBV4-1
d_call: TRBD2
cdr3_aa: CASSPSGTSGDTQYF
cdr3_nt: TGCGCCAGCAGCCCCTCCGGGACTAGCGGAGATACGCAGTATTTT

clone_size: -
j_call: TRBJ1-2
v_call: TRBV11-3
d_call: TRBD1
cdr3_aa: CASSSGQGDYTF
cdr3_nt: TGTGCCAGCAGCAGTGGACAGGGAGACTACACCTTC

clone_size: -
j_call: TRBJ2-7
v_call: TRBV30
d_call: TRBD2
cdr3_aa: CAGAGGGTYEQYF
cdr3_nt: TGTGCCGGGGCTGGGGGGGGGACCTACGAGCAGTACTTC

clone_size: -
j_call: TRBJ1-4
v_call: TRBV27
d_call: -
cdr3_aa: CASSFWQGNEKLFF
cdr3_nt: TGTGCCAGCAGTTTTTGGCAGGGCAATGAAAAACTGTTTTTT

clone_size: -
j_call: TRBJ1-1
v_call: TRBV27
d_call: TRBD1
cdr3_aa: CASSAQTGGTEAFF
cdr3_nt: TGTGCCAGCAGTGCGCAGACAGGGGGCACTGAAGCTTTCTTT

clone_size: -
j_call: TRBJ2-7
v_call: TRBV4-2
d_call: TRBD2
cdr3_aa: CASSQADGTSNEQYF
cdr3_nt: TGTGCCAGCAGCCAAGCCGACGGGACTAGCAACGAGCAGTACTTC

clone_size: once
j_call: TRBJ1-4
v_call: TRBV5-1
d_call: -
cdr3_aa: CASSLRTATNEKLFF
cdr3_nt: TGCGCCAGCAGCTTACGGACAGCTACTAATGAAAAACTGTTTTTT

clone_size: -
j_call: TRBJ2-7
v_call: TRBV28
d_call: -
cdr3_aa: CASIAGGSYEQYF
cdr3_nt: TGTGCCAGCATTGCAGGGGGGTCCTACGAGCAGTACTTC

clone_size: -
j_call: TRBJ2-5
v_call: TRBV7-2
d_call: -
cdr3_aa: CASSASLNQETQYF
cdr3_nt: TGTGCCAGCAGCGCCAGTCTCAACCAAGAGACCCAGTACTTC

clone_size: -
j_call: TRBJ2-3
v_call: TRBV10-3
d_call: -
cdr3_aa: CAVVSGGTDTQYF
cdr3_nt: TGTGCCGTTGTGTCAGGGGGCACAGATACGCAGTATTTT

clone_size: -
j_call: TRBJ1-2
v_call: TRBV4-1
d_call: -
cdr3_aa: CASSQVRTANYGYTF
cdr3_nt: TGCGCCAGCAGCCAAGTTAGAACAGCAAACTATGGCTACACCTTC

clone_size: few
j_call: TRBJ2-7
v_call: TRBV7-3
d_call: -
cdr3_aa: CASSEEQYF
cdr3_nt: TGTGCCAGCAGCGAGGAGCAGTACTTC

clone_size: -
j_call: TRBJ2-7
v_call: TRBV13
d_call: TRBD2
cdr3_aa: CASSLGREGDEQYF
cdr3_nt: TGTGCCAGCAGCTTAGGGCGGGAGGGCGATGAGCAGTACTTC

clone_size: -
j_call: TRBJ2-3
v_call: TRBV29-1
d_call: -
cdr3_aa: CSVGAGYTQYF
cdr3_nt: TGCAGCGTTGGGGCGGGGTACACGCAGTATTTT

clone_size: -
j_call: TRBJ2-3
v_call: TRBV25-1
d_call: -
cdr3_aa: CASSGSTAADTQYF
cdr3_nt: TGTGCCAGCAGTGGAAGCACAGCGGCAGATACGCAGTATTTT

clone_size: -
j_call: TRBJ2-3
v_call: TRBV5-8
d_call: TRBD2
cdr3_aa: CASSSTSGMAQYF
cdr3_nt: TGTGCCAGCAGCTCGACTAGCGGGATGGCGCAGTATTTT

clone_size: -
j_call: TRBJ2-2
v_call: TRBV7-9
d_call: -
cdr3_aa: CASTLGSGNTGELFF
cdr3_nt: TGTGCCAGCACCCTGGGTAGCGGGAACACCGGGGAGCTGTTTTTT

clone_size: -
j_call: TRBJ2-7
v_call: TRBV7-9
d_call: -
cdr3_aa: CASSFLDTPSYEQYF
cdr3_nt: TGTGCCAGCAGCTTCCTTGACACGCCCTCCTACGAGCAGTACTTC

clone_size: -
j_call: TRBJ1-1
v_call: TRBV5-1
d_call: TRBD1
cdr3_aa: CASSGTGGGTEAFF
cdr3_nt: TGCGCCAGCAGCGGGACAGGGGGCGGCACTGAAGCTTTCTTT

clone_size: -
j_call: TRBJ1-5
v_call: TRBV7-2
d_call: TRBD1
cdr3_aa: CASSLSGQGGVYPQHF
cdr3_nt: TGTGCCAGCAGCTTATCGGGGCAGGGGGGCGTGTATCCCCAGCATTTT

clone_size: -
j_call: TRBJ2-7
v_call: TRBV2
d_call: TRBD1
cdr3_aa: CASRGQGLGEQYF
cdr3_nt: TGTGCCAGCAGGGGACAGGGGTTGGGCGAGCAGTACTTC

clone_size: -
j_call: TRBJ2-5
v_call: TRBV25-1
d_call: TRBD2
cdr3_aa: CASSEGGGYQETQYF
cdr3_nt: TGTGCCAGCAGTGAGGGCGGGGGGTACCAAGAGACCCAGTACTTC

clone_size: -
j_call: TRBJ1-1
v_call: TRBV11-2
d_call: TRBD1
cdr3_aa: CASSLWTGSAEAFF
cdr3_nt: TGTGCCAGCAGCCTCTGGACAGGGAGTGCTGAAGCTTTCTTT

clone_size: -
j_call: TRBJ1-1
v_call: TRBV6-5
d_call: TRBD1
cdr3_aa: CASRHDRGQNTEAFF
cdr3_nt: TGTGCCAGCAGGCACGACAGGGGCCAGAACACTGAAGCTTTCTTT

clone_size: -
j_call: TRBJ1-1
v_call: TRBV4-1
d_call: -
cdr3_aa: CASSQPDRRNTEAFF
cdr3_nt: TGCGCCAGCAGCCAACCTGACAGGAGAAACACTGAAGCTTTCTTT

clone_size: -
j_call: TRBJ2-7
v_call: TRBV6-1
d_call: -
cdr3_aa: CASSAAGSVEQYF
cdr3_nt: TGTGCCAGCAGTGCGGCAGGGTCCGTCGAGCAGTACTTC

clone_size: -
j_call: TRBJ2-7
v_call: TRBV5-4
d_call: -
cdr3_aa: CASSSGATLGTEQYF
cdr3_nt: TGTGCCAGCAGCTCAGGGGCGACCCTAGGAACCGAGCAGTACTTC

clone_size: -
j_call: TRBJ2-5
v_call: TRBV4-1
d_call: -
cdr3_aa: CASSQVSTLEETQYF
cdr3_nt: TGCGCCAGCAGCCAAGTTAGTACCCTGGAGGAGACCCAGTACTTC

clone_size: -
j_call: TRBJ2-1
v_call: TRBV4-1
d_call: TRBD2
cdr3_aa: CASSHGPGKGGYNEQFF
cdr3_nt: TGCGCCAGCAGCCATGGACCGGGGAAGGGAGGGTACAATGAGCAGTTCTTC

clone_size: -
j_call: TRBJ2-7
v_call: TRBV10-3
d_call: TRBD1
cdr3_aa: CAIKGQGDEQYF
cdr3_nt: TGTGCCATCAAAGGACAGGGGGATGAGCAGTACTTC

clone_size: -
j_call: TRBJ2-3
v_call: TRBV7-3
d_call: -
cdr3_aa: CASSPTRSDTQYF
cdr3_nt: TGTGCCAGCAGCCCTACTAGATCAGATACGCAGTATTTT

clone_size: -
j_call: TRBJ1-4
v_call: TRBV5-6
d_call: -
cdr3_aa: CASSSRLGNREKLFF
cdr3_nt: TGTGCCAGCAGCAGCCGACTCGGGAATAGGGAAAAACTGTTTTTT

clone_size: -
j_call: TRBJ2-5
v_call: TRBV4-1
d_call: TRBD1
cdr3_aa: CASSRTTGGAETQYF
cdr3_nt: TGCGCCAGCAGCCGGACTACAGGGGGCGCGGAGACCCAGTACTTC

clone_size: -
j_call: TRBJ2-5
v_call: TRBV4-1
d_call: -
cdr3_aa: CASSPSMGLAEETQYF
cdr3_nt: TGCGCCAGCAGCCCTTCGATGGGTCTAGCAGAAGAGACCCAGTACTTC

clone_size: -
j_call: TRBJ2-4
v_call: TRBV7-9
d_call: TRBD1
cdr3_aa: CASSQATGVLNIQYF
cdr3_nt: TGTGCCAGCAGCCAAGCGACAGGGGTTTTAAACATTCAGTACTTC

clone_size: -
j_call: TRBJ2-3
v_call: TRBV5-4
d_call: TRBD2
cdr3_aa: CASSRATSGGDTQYF
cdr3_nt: TGTGCCAGCAGCAGGGCCACTAGCGGGGGAGATACGCAGTATTTT

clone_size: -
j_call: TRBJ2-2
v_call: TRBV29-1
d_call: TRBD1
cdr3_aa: CSVGTGANTGELFF
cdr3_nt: TGCAGCGTCGGGACAGGGGCGAACACCGGGGAGCTGTTTTTT

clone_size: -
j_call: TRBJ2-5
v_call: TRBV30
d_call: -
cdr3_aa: CACQRLHQETQYF
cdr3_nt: TGTGCCTGCCAACGACTGCACCAAGAGACCCAGTACTTC

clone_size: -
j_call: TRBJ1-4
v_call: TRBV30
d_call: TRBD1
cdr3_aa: CAWSLGTGGEKLFF
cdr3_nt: TGTGCCTGGAGTCTTGGGACAGGGGGAGAAAAACTGTTTTTT

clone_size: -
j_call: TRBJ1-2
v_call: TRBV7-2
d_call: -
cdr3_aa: CASGTGGTGYTF
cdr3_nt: TGTGCCAGCGGGACGGGGGGAACGGGCTACACCTTC

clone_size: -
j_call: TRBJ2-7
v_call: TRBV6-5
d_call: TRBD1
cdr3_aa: CASSFEGASPLEQYF
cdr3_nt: TGTGCCAGCAGTTTCGAGGGGGCCAGCCCCTTGGAGCAGTACTTC

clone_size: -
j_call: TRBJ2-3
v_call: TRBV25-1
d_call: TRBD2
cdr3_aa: CASSEYSGAGGPADTQYF
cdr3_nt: TGTGCCAGCAGTGAATACTCTGGGGCGGGAGGGCCCGCAGATACGCAGTATTTT

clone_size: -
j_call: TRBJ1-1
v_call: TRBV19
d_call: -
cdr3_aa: CASSKTDNTEAFF
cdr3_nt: TGTGCCAGTAGTAAGACAGATAACACTGAAGCTTTCTTT

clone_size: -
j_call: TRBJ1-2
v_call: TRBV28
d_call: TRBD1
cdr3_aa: CASTGGDYGYTF
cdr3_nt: TGTGCCAGCACAGGGGGCGACTATGGCTACACCTTC